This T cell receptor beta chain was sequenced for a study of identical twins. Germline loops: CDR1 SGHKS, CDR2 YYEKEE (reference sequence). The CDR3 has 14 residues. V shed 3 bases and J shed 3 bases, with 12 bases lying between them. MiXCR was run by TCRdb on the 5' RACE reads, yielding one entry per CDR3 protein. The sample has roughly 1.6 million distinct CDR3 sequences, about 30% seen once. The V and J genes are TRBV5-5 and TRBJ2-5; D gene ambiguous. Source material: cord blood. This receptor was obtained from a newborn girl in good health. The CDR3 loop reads CASSSSWMEETQYF. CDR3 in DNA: TGTGCCAGCAGCTCATCCTGGATGGAAGAGACCCAGTACTTC.